Listed below are T cell receptor beta chains from one sample, sequenced in a study of neurological immune-mediated disorders. Via MiXCR, TCRdb re-called the 5' RACE reads, giving one row per CDR3 protein. The sample shows 20,000 to 30,000 distinct CDR3 sequences, about 2.6% of them seen only once. Sequenced sample: PBMCs. Receptors were obtained from a woman in her fifties or sixties with multiple sclerosis. CDR3s include the opening cysteine and the closing phenylalanine or tryptophan. Each record gives: D gene, clone size, V gene, J gene, CDR3 DNA, CDR3 protein. The D gene is left open where the match is weak. Clone size is shown for a subset of rows, as once, few, many or a class of expanded clone.

D: -; size: -; V: TRBV29-1; J: TRBJ2-7; DNA: TGCAGCGTTGCCAGGGATACCTACGAGCAGTACTTC; CDR3: CSVARDTYEQYF
D: -; size: -; V: TRBV3-1; J: TRBJ2-7; DNA: TGTGCCAGCGGGGACTCTGCGTACGAGCAGTACTTC; CDR3: CASGDSAYEQYF
D: -; size: -; V: TRBV24-1; J: TRBJ2-2; DNA: TGTGCCACCAGTGATCGCCTAAGGGCCAGGAACACCGGGGAGCTGTTTTTT; CDR3: CATSDRLRARNTGELFF
D: -; size: many; V: TRBV7-3; J: TRBJ2-5; DNA: TGTGCCAGCAGCTTAACAGGTGGCCGGGAAGAGACCCAGTACTTC; CDR3: CASSLTGGREETQYF
D: -; size: many; V: TRBV5-1; J: TRBJ2-7; DNA: TGCGCCAGCAGCTTGGGGGCAGACTACGAGCAGTACTTC; CDR3: CASSLGADYEQYF
D: TRBD1; size: -; V: TRBV7-2; J: TRBJ1-5; DNA: TGTGCCAGCAGCTTAGGACAGGGGGTTTTGCCCCAGCATTTT; CDR3: CASSLGQGVLPQHF
D: -; size: many; V: TRBV6-6; J: TRBJ2-7; DNA: TGTGCCAGCAGTTACTCGGATGCGGGGGAGCAGTACTTC; CDR3: CASSYSDAGEQYF
D: -; size: few; V: TRBV5-1; J: TRBJ2-1; DNA: TGCGCCAGCGCCACACCCTGGGGGGAGAACCATGAGCAGTTCTTC; CDR3: CASATPWGENHEQFF
D: TRBD1; size: many; V: TRBV24-1; J: TRBJ2-1; DNA: TGTGCCACCAGTGACCCCGACAGGGTTTACGATGAGCAGTTCTTC; CDR3: CATSDPDRVYDEQFF
D: -; size: many; V: TRBV7-2; J: TRBJ1-1; DNA: TGTGCCAGCAGCTTATTTACTATGAACACTGAAGCTTTCTTT; CDR3: CASSLFTMNTEAFF
D: TRBD1; size: many; V: TRBV20-1; J: TRBJ2-7; DNA: TGCAGTGCCATGGACAGGGTGGGGTTCGGAGCAGGCTACGAGCAGTACTTC; CDR3: CSAMDRVGFGAGYEQYF
D: -; size: many; V: TRBV5-1; J: TRBJ2-4; DNA: TGCGCCACCCTGAAAGCCAAAAACATTCAGTACTTC; CDR3: CATLKAKNIQYF
D: TRBD2; size: many; V: TRBV7-9; J: TRBJ2-3; DNA: TGTGCCAGCAGCTTCCCGCGGGGGGCAAACACAGATACGCAGTATTTT; CDR3: CASSFPRGANTDTQYF
D: -; size: many; V: TRBV7-9; J: TRBJ1-2; DNA: TGTGCCAGCAGCTTGTTCAGCGCGGGCTCCTCGGCAGGTGGCTACACCTTC; CDR3: CASSLFSAGSSAGGYTF
D: TRBD2; size: many; V: TRBV9; J: TRBJ2-7; DNA: TGTGCCAGCAGCGTAGTCGCGGGAGGGCCCTCAGAAGAGCAGTACTTC; CDR3: CASSVVAGGPSEEQYF